The source of this T cell receptor (beta chain) is a study of breast tumors, draining lymph nodes, adjacent tissues. The lymph nodes were axillary draining lymph nodes from breast cancer patients. This clonotype came up many times. The target antigen is unknown. Study-wide results and limits: Tumor and nontumor repertoires were significantly more similar in luminal-like than in basal-like breast cancer. Tumor T cell lymph node origin was a supported hypothesis, not proven. Tumors had less TCR diversity than lymph nodes, more than nontumor tissue.

MiXCR was run by TCRdb on the multiplex PCR reads, yielding one entry per CDR3 protein. The table has about 230,000 distinct CDR3 sequences, 32% seen once. Trimming left V 2 bases short and J 5 bases short, with 6 bases between. The CDR3 covers 13 residues. The germline V gene has CDR1 LGHNA and CDR2 YNFKEQ. Sequencing used axillary lymph node tissue. The clonotype was recovered from a female donor with breast cancer. Some clones in this sample may be carry-over from other donors' samples. J is TRBJ2-2 and V is TRBV4-2; D is possibly TRBD2 (5 bases). The CDR3 DNA reads TGTGCCAGCAGCCAAATAGCGACCGGGGAGCTGTTTTTT. Amino acid sequence: CASSQIATGELFF.